A single count supports the clone carrying this T cell receptor beta chain. No antigen is known for it. This entry is derived from a study of shared clonotypes between healthy human individuals. Study at large: CD4 naive and CD4 memory each took three plates per donor, while CD8 naive took two and CD8 memory one.

The test was conducted at deep level. The method was immunoSEQ multiplex PCR; TCRdb's version includes in-frame clones alone and lacks a portion of them. Of about 2.4 million clones listed, approximately 94% are singletons. Germline loops: CDR1 MNHEY, CDR2 SMNVEV (reference sequence). This CDR3 has 12 residues. Trimming removed 5 bases from V and 3 bases from J, with 4 bases in between. Study-level findings and limits: The naive CD4 repertoires of a handful of donors were compared, and around 4.9% of clonotypes were shared.

The receptor comes from a man aged 18 to 35 in good health. Some clones in this sample may be carry-over from other donors' samples. J is TRBJ2-2 and V is TRBV27; no firm D call. The sample consisted of naive CD4+ T cells from PBMCs. Subset described: CD45RA+ positively selected. The CDR3 DNA reads as TGTGCCAGCAGTATATACACCGGGGAGCTGTTTTTT. Protein: CASSIYTGELFF.